This TCR beta chain was captured in a study of T cells after posttransplantation cyclophosphamide. As regards this clone: What it binds is unknown.

Generated by immunoSEQ multiplex PCR, the TCRdb table keeps only in-frame clones and is missing some. The sample contains tens of thousands of clones, 93% of which appear only once. General study points: Tissue-infiltrating T cells from skin or gut overlapped little with blood T cells. After PTCy, TRB diversity resembled that of CNI/methotrexate controls.

CDR3 size: 13 residues. J gave up 4 bases and V 6 bases, and 5 bases lay outside the gene matches. The germline gives CDR1 MNHEY, CDR2 SVGAGI. This TCR was recovered from a woman in her 30s in good health and a related stem cell transplant donor. The sequenced material came from PBMCs. The chain has TRBV6-5 and TRBJ1-2; 7 bases map to TRBD1. This CDR3 is CASRETGSYGYTF. The CDR3 DNA is TGTGCCAGCAGGGAGACAGGGAGCTATGGCTACACCTTC.